The 5 T cell receptor beta chains given below trace back to one sample, sequenced in a study of T-cell reconstitution after alpha-beta-depleted transplantation in children. Preparation of the TCRbeta library used unique molecular identifiers. TCRdb re-derived calls from the PCR reads in MiXCR, one entry per CDR3 protein. The sample consists of a few hundred thousand distinct CDR3 sequences, 13% of them appearing once. Sequences were derived from PBMCs, sampled from the stem cell graft. These receptors were taken from a human donor who donated a stem cell graft to a child with Fanconi anemia.

The chain recombines TRBV20-1 with TRBJ2-2, with a weak D call TRBD1 (5 bases). The germline CDR1 and CDR2 sequences are DFQATT and SNEGSKA (reference sequence). The CDR3 has 14 residues. V lost 3 bases, J lost 3 bases, and 11 bases lay in between. In DNA, the CDR3 is TGCAGTGCTAGGGACACTAAGGACACCGGGGAGCTGTTTTTT. This codes for CSARDTKDTGELFF.

This clonotype was seen more than once but under ten times. This rearrangement joins TRBV6-1 to TRBJ1-4; 7 bases line up with TRBD1. Germline V gene lookup returns CDR1 MNHNS and CDR2 SASEGT. J lost 1 base, V lost 10 bases, and 3 bases had no gene match. CDR3 length equals 13 residues. For the CDR3, the DNA is TGTGCCACAAGACAGGGAACTAATGAAAAACTGTTTTTT. As protein: CATRQGTNEKLFF.

This clonotype appeared a few times. The chain has TRBV7-9 and TRBJ1-2; no reliable D call. This CDR3 has 13 amino acids. With 5 bases removed from V and 0 bases from J, the gap between germline ends came to 7 bases. The germline CDR1 and CDR2 sequences are SEHNR and FQNEAQ (reference sequence). DNA for the CDR3: TGTGCCAGCAGCAAGGGAGCTAACTATGGCTACACCTTC. Amino acids: CASSKGANYGYTF. Variable domain in full (rest from reference TRBV7-9 and TRBJ1-2): DTGVSQNPRHKITKRGQNVTFRCDPISEHNRLYWYRQTLGQGPEFLTYFQNEAQLEKSRLLSDRFSAERPKGSFSTLEIQRTEQGDSAMYLCASSKGANYGYTFGSGTRLTVV.

Turning to this clonotype: This clone may be a read error of a much larger clone one base away. The genes are TRBV6-1 and TRBJ2-3; D is perhaps TRBD2 (6 bases). The CDR3 is 14 residues long. From germline, CDR1 is MNHNS and CDR2 SASEGT. The CDR3: CASRWDSLGDAQYF. The CDR3 nucleotides read TGTGCCAGCCGCTGGGACTCCCTGGGAGATGCGCAGTATTTT.

There are many counts of this clonotype. V usage is TRBV3-1 and J usage is TRBJ2-3, with 7 bases lining up with TRBD1. The CDR3 extends over 15 amino acids. V lost 4 bases, J lost 2 bases, and 6 bases stayed unmatched. Germline values: CDR1 LGHDT, CDR2 YNNKEL (reference sequence). CDR3 in amino acids: CASSLGQANTDTQYF. The CDR3 coding sequence is TGTGCCAGCAGCCTCGGACAGGCTAACACAGATACGCAGTATTTT.